This T cell receptor (beta chain) was captured by sequencing in a study of shared clonotypes between healthy human individuals. Germline CDR1 is SEHNR and CDR2 is FQNEAQ (reference sequence). The CDR3 runs to 15 residues. Trimming cost V 3 bases and J 2 bases; bases outside gene matches: 3. Libraries were prepared by immunoSEQ multiplex PCR; TCRdb keeps only in-frame clonotypes and omits some of them. The profile shows around 500,000 clones, 70% to 85% of them singletons. The sequence came from a woman aged 40 to 50 in good health. Some clones in this sample may be carry-over from other donors' samples. The specimen was PBMCs. The chain links TRBV7-9 to TRBJ1-5, with TRBD1 identical over 8 bases. The CDR3 bases are TGTGCCAGCAGCTTGCAGGGGGCAGGCAATCAGCCCCAGCATTTT. Translation gives CASSLQGAGNQPQHF.